These T cell receptor beta chains were read from a single sample in a study of human T cells and chemical hapten exposure. TCRdb re-called the RACE reads through MiXCR, storing one row per CDR3 protein. The sample carries a few hundred thousand distinct CDR3 sequences, about 6% recorded once. The source was whole blood, collected in connection with sensitization to the hapten diphenylcyclopropenone (DPC). The origin of the receptors is a woman between 18 and 30 years old with alopecia areata. Some clones in this sample may be carry-over from other donors' samples. Each CDR3 is given with its conserved first and last residue. D genes are given only for firm matches. Size is stated for part of the rows, as once, few or many counts, or as a class when the clone is expanded.

V: TRBV3-1
D: NA
J: TRBJ1-1
size: NA
DNA: TGTGCCAGCAGCCAGAGAGACCCCGGCACTGAAGCTTTCTTT
CDR3: CASSQRDPGTEAFF

V: TRBV7-9
D: TRBD1
J: TRBJ2-7
size: many
DNA: TGTGCCAGCAGTCGTCCCGGGACAGGAGACTACGAGCAGTACTTC
CDR3: CASSRPGTGDYEQYF

V: TRBV20-1
D: TRBD1
J: TRBJ1-3
size: NA
DNA: TGCAGTGCCACTTCCGGGACAGGGGGATCTGGAAACACCATATATTTT
CDR3: CSATSGTGGSGNTIYF

V: TRBV7-2
D: NA
J: TRBJ1-5
size: many
DNA: TGTGCCAGCAGCTTAGGGGTTTTGGAGCCCCAGCATTTT
CDR3: CASSLGVLEPQHF

V: TRBV6-2/TRBV6-3
D: NA
J: TRBJ1-3
size: NA
DNA: TGTGCCAGCAGTTATTCCGGGGGCGACGGAAACACCATATATTTT
CDR3: CASSYSGGDGNTIYF

V: TRBV20-1
D: NA
J: TRBJ1-4
size: many
DNA: TGCAGTTCTTCTGGGAGGTCTCGGGAACTGTTTTTT
CDR3: CSSSGRSRELFF

V: TRBV7-9
D: NA
J: TRBJ1-6
size: few
DNA: TGTGCCAGCAGCTCTCCGCCCGCAGACTATAATTCACCCCTCCACTTT
CDR3: CASSSPPADYNSPLHF

V: TRBV12-3/TRBV12-4
D: TRBD1
J: TRBJ1-5
size: few
DNA: TGTGCCAGCAGTGGACTCGACAGGGATCAGCCCCAGCATTTT
CDR3: CASSGLDRDQPQHF

V: TRBV6-1
D: NA
J: TRBJ1-1
size: few
DNA: TGTGCCAGCAGTGTGGGCACGGGCACTGAAGCTTTCTTT
CDR3: CASSVGTGTEAFF

V: TRBV6-6
D: NA
J: TRBJ2-2
size: NA
DNA: TGTGCCAGCAGTTACTCAGTATCAACCGGGGAGCTGTTTTTT
CDR3: CASSYSVSTGELFF

V: TRBV6-2/TRBV6-3
D: TRBD1
J: TRBJ1-2
size: many
DNA: TGTGCCAGCACCCGAGGAGGACAGGGATGGAGCTATGGCTACACCTTC
CDR3: CASTRGGQGWSYGYTF

V: TRBV3-1
D: NA
J: TRBJ2-2
size: few
DNA: TGTGCCAGCAGCCAAGCCAACAGGAACACCGGGGAGCTGTTTTTT
CDR3: CASSQANRNTGELFF

V: TRBV10-3
D: NA
J: TRBJ2-5
size: few
DNA: TGTGCCATCAGTTCCGGGACGACTCAAGAGACCCAGTACTTC
CDR3: CAISSGTTQETQYF

V: TRBV20-1
D: TRBD1
J: TRBJ2-7
size: NA
DNA: TGCAGTGCTAGAGACGGGGACAGCGCTTCCTACGAGCAGTACTTC
CDR3: CSARDGDSASYEQYF

V: TRBV7-8
D: NA
J: TRBJ1-3
size: NA
DNA: TGTGCCAGCAGCTCCTCTTCGCCTGGAAACACCATATATTTT
CDR3: CASSSSSPGNTIYF

V: TRBV10-3
D: TRBD2
J: TRBJ2-7
size: NA
DNA: TGTGCCATCAGTGAGTCGGCTAGCGGAAGCTACGAGCAGTACTTC
CDR3: CAISESASGSYEQYF

V: TRBV28
D: NA
J: TRBJ2-7
size: many
DNA: TGTGCCAGCAGTTCGCCGACACCGGTCTACGAGCAGTACTTC
CDR3: CASSSPTPVYEQYF

V: TRBV24-1
D: TRBD2
J: TRBJ2-2
size: many
DNA: TGTGCCACCAGTGAACCCGGGGGGGCCGGGGAGCTGTTTTTT
CDR3: CATSEPGGAGELFF

V: TRBV2
D: NA
J: TRBJ2-7
size: NA
DNA: TGTGCCAGCAGTACCCCCCGAGAACGGCGGGGCTCCCACTACGAGCAGTACTTC
CDR3: CASSTPRERRGSHYEQYF

V: TRBV10-3
D: NA
J: TRBJ1-3
size: NA
DNA: TGTGCCATCAGTGATCTAAGTGCCGAGGACACCATATATTTT
CDR3: CAISDLSAEDTIYF

V: TRBV6-5
D: NA
J: TRBJ1-1
size: few
DNA: TGTGCCAGCAGTTGGATTCAGGGACGGAGGAACACTGAAGCTTTCTTT
CDR3: CASSWIQGRRNTEAFF

V: TRBV6-6
D: NA
J: TRBJ2-2
size: few
DNA: TGTGCCACCAAAGAGGGGGGGCGGACCGGGGAGCTGTTTTTT
CDR3: CATKEGGRTGELFF

V: TRBV7-6
D: NA
J: TRBJ2-1
size: few
DNA: TGTGCCAGCAGCTTAAGTTCACAGGTCTCCTACAATGAGCAGTTCTTC
CDR3: CASSLSSQVSYNEQFF

V: TRBV2
D: TRBD1
J: TRBJ1-1
size: few
DNA: TGTGCCAGCAGAGAGAGACAGGGCACTGAAGCTTTCTTT
CDR3: CASRERQGTEAFF

V: TRBV6-2/TRBV6-3
D: NA
J: TRBJ1-1
size: few
DNA: TGTGCCAGCACTTTCGGGAGCCTGAACACTGAAGCTTTCTTT
CDR3: CASTFGSLNTEAFF

V: TRBV12-3/TRBV12-4
D: TRBD1
J: TRBJ2-1
size: NA
DNA: TGTGCCAGCAGTTTTTCCCAGGGGGCCGATGAGCAGTTCTTC
CDR3: CASSFSQGADEQFF

V: TRBV9
D: NA
J: TRBJ2-6
size: few
DNA: TGTGCCAGCAGCGTAGGCGGGGCTGGGGCCAACGTCCTGACTTTC
CDR3: CASSVGGAGANVLTF

V: TRBV6-4
D: TRBD1
J: TRBJ2-1
size: many
DNA: TGTGCCACCAGGGGGACAGGGGGCTTTGAGCAGTTCTTC
CDR3: CATRGTGGFEQFF

V: TRBV4-3
D: NA
J: TRBJ2-2
size: few
DNA: TGCGCCAGCAGCCAAACCCTCGGGATAGCGATGTTCGCGAACACCGGGGAGCTGTTTTTT
CDR3: CASSQTLGIAMFANTGELFF

V: TRBV3-1
D: NA
J: TRBJ1-2
size: many
DNA: TGTGCCAGCAGCCAGTCGACCGGGTCCGGCTACACCTTC
CDR3: CASSQSTGSGYTF

V: TRBV18
D: NA
J: TRBJ1-5
size: few
DNA: TGTGCCAGCTCACCCTGGCGGGGGCGCAATCAGCCCCAGCATTTT
CDR3: CASSPWRGRNQPQHF

V: TRBV14
D: NA
J: TRBJ1-1
size: NA
DNA: TGTGCCAGCAGCCTCTCTGCGGGTAGGGGCGAAGCTTTCTTT
CDR3: CASSLSAGRGEAFF

V: TRBV12-3/TRBV12-4
D: NA
J: TRBJ1-1
size: many
DNA: TGTGCCAGCAGCACCCACGGAATTCGGCCGAGGGGCACTGAAGCTTTCTTT
CDR3: CASSTHGIRPRGTEAFF

V: TRBV28
D: TRBD1
J: TRBJ1-1
size: many
DNA: TGTGCCAGTTCGACAGGGTGGACTGAAGCTTTCTTT
CDR3: CASSTGWTEAFF

V: TRBV5-6
D: TRBD1
J: TRBJ1-2
size: few
DNA: TGTGCCAGCAGCTCCGGGACAGGGTACTATGGCTACACCTTC
CDR3: CASSSGTGYYGYTF

V: TRBV2
D: TRBD2
J: TRBJ2-5
size: few
DNA: TGTGCCAGCAGCGGAGCGGGGAACCACCAAGAGACCCAGTACTTC
CDR3: CASSGAGNHQETQYF

V: TRBV11-1
D: NA
J: TRBJ2-7
size: few
DNA: TGTGCCAGCAGCTTCGCCCCCGGGCACGAGCAGTACTTC
CDR3: CASSFAPGHEQYF

V: TRBV6-1
D: NA
J: TRBJ1-1
size: many
DNA: TGTGCCAGCCAAGGAGTCAAGAACACTGAAGCTTTCTTT
CDR3: CASQGVKNTEAFF

V: TRBV7-2
D: NA
J: TRBJ1-6
size: NA
DNA: TGTGCCAGCAGCCTAAGGGCCGGGGGGTTGGATTCACCCCTCCACTTT
CDR3: CASSLRAGGLDSPLHF

V: TRBV4-2
D: NA
J: TRBJ2-5
size: few
DNA: TGTGCCAGCAGCCAAGATGATGGCCTAACGGAGACCCAGTACTTC
CDR3: CASSQDDGLTETQYF

V: TRBV7-9
D: NA
J: TRBJ1-1
size: many
DNA: TGTGCCAGCAGCTTAGAGCGGTCTGGGGCTTTCTTT
CDR3: CASSLERSGAFF

V: TRBV5-1
D: NA
J: TRBJ2-7
size: few
DNA: TGCGCCAGCAGCAAGGACAGTAACCTTATATACGAGCAGTACTTC
CDR3: CASSKDSNLIYEQYF

V: TRBV5-4
D: TRBD1
J: TRBJ2-7
size: NA
DNA: TGTGCCAGCAGCTGGGACAGAAAGGCCTACGAGCAGTACTTC
CDR3: CASSWDRKAYEQYF

V: TRBV12-3/TRBV12-4
D: NA
J: TRBJ2-7
size: few
DNA: TGTGCCAGCAGTTTCTCGGCAGGGGATCGATACGAGCAGTACTTC
CDR3: CASSFSAGDRYEQYF

V: TRBV5-1
D: NA
J: TRBJ1-2
size: many
DNA: TGCGCCAGCAATATACAGGGTGTCGGTGGCTACACCTTC
CDR3: CASNIQGVGGYTF

V: TRBV29-1
D: NA
J: TRBJ2-3
size: few
DNA: TGCAGCACACGGGGGCCTAGTTGGGCAGATACGCAGTATTTT
CDR3: CSTRGPSWADTQYF

V: TRBV6-2/TRBV6-3
D: TRBD1
J: TRBJ1-5
size: many
DNA: TGTGCCAGCAACGGGGACAGCAAGAATCAGCCCCAGCATTTT
CDR3: CASNGDSKNQPQHF

V: TRBV6-2/TRBV6-3
D: NA
J: TRBJ2-3
size: few
DNA: TGTGCCAGCAGTTACACGAGGCCAGCGGGTGGCACAGATACGCAGTATTTT
CDR3: CASSYTRPAGGTDTQYF

V: TRBV2
D: NA
J: TRBJ2-5
size: NA
DNA: TGTGCCAGCCGAAGAACGGAGACCCAGTACTTC
CDR3: CASRRTETQYF

V: TRBV4-1
D: NA
J: TRBJ2-5
size: few
DNA: TGCGCCAGCAGCCCGACCGGACTTACCCAGTACTTC
CDR3: CASSPTGLTQYF